Listed below are T cell receptor beta chains from one sample, sequenced in a study of blood T cell repertoires in COVID-19. The table came from immunoSEQ multiplex PCR; TCRdb's copy has only in-frame clones and leaves some out. Of 25,000 to 30,000 clones listed, 87% are singletons. The sequenced material came from peripheral blood. All receptors come from a human donor in a cohort sampled during active COVID-19. The donor label of this sample is uncertain. CDR3s leave out the opening cysteine and the closing phenylalanine or tryptophan.

V,length,CDR3
TRBV3-1/TRBV3-2,14,ASSHLAGGRAGEQY
TRBV25-1,12,ASISVGQGETQY
TRBV3-1/TRBV3-2,15,ASSQGTSGGAVGELF
TRBV27,13,ASSLFPGVNTEAF
TRBV3-1/TRBV3-2,12,ASSRGGGRTEAF
TRBV4-2,11,ASSLERGSIQY
TRBV30,13,AWSVGGQVGKTQY
TRBV11-2,14,ASSLEASGSYNEQF
TRBV2,9,ASRAVYEQY
TRBV5-1,13,ASSVNRQGGSEQY
TRBV2,10,ASSEGGGTQY
TRBV5-8,14,ASSFRRQGANEKLF
TRBV5-5,12,ASSSTSGGPEQF
TRBV20-1,9,SAPQVGEQY
TRBV10-3,10,AISEGGYEQY
TRBV7-9,11,ASRRQGAYGYT
TRBV2,11,ASGRDYNSPLH
TRBV19,15,ASSATGTGLGGQPQH
TRBV15,14,ATSSLAGTPFYEQY
TRBV7-3,16,ASSPSPGRAAGANVLT